The source of this TCR beta chain is a study of a mutant IDH1 vaccine in newly diagnosed glioma. Study-wide context: Earlier therapy was either radiotherapy, temozolomide, or both, and most got both.

General study points: Pseudoprogression appears to have had no connection to changes in top peripheral T cell clonotypes.

Concerning this clone itself: What it binds is unknown.

Looked up from germline, CDR1 is GTSNPN and CDR2 is SVGIG (reference sequence). V lost 0 bases to trimming and J lost 8 bases; unmatched junction nucleotides: 7. This CDR3 has 15 amino acids. The assay was immunoSEQ multiplex PCR, and TCRdb's table has in-frame clones only and misses some. The profile covers approximately 60,000 clones, with about 74% appearing a single time and roughly 5% taken by the ten largest. Indicated time point: week 35, safety follow-up. Every vaccination contained 300 ug of the mutant IDH1 20-mer peptide and was paired with topical imiquimod. Eight vaccinations reached patients in weeks 1, 3, 5, 7, 11, 15, 19 and 23. Every donor had a new WHO grade 3 or 4 astrocytoma that was IDH1-mutant, with loss of nuclear ATRX.

V usage is TRBV30 and J usage is TRBJ2-1, with 10 bases that match TRBD2. This clonotype was sampled from a man aged 45 to 65 with glioma. The specimen comprised PBMCs, sampled from a glioma patient whose treatment included an IDH1 peptide vaccine. CDR3 residues: CAWSVGSGGADEQFF. Here the CDR3 DNA reads TGTGCCTGGAGTGTGGGAAGCGGGGGGGCGGATGAGCAGTTCTTC.